The 15 T cell receptor beta chains below were found in one sample sequenced in a study of T cell responses to AZD1222 COVID-19 vaccine. Sequenced by immunoSEQ multiplex PCR; TCRdb stores in-frame clones only, minus some. The sample yields around 100,000 clones, around nine tenths seen once. Sequenced here: peripheral blood, sampled on day 0 of AZD1222 vaccination. All receptors derive from an adult in good health.

A few counts support this clone. The chain recombines TRBV27 with TRBJ2-7, with 9 nucleotides matching TRBD1. Germline-derived CDR1 and CDR2 are MNHEY and SMNVEV (reference sequence). This CDR3 is 14 amino acids long. The V segment lost 4 bases and the J segment 6 bases; nucleotides outside the gene matches: 7. This CDR3 is CASSSGQGLGEQYF. The CDR3 DNA follows: TGTGCCAGCAGTTCGGGACAGGGTTTAGGCGAGCAGTACTTC.

This chain uses TRBV5-5 with TRBJ1-3; D possibly corresponds to TRBD1 (5 bases). Trimming took 1 base from V and 0 from J, leaving 17 bases between them. This CDR3 is built from 18 residues. In germline, CDR1 is SGHKS, CDR2 YYEKEE (reference sequence). The CDR3 here is CASSLFLGESPSGNTIYF. CDR3 nucleotide sequence: TGTGCCAGCAGCTTGTTTTTGGGGGAGTCTCCCTCTGGAAACACCATATATTTT.

In its sample, this clone was seen a few times. The chain joins TRBV3-1 (or the pseudogene TRBV3-2) to TRBJ2-5, with a possible D match to TRBD2 (6 bases). Germline lookup yields CDR1 LGHDT and CDR2 YNNKEL (reference sequence). This CDR3 region has 14 residues. The germline V and J ends were trimmed by 3 bases and 7 bases, with 15 bases remaining between them. CDR3 nucleotide sequence: TGTGCCAGCAGCCAGGGACTGGGCGTAGGGACCCAGTACTTC. Amino acid sequence: CASSQGLGVGTQYF.

The gene calls are TRBV7-2 and TRBJ2-7; D is uncertain. The V and J ends lost 0 bases and 2 bases respectively, with 5 bases between them. The CDR3 runs to 13 residues. Germline V lookup: CDR1 SGHTA, CDR2 FQGNSA. The CDR3 loop reads CASSLANTYEQYF. As DNA, the CDR3 is TGTGCCAGCAGCTTAGCGAACACCTACGAGCAGTACTTC.

The gene calls are TRBV6-6 and TRBJ1-1; TRBD1 aligns across 10 bases. Germline V lookup: CDR1 MNHNY, CDR2 SVGAGI (reference sequence). The CDR3 spans 15 residues. With 6 bases clipped from V and 5 bases from J, the junction kept 9 bases outside the gene matches. This CDR3 reads CASSRGQGGRTEAFF. CDR3 nucleotide sequence: TGTGCCAGCAGCCGAGGACAGGGGGGGAGAACTGAAGCTTTCTTT.

The chain combines TRBV7-8 with TRBJ2-1, with a possible D match to TRBD2 (6 bases). CDR1 and CDR2 (germline): SGHVS, FQNEAQ. This CDR3 is 15 amino acids long. Trimming took 1 base from V and 10 from J, leaving 17 bases between them. The CDR3 sequence is CASSLGRDLGKEQFF. The CDR3 nucleotides are TGTGCCAGCAGCTTAGGCCGGGACTTAGGAAAAGAGCAGTTCTTC.

This clone occurred once. V usage is TRBV15 and J usage is TRBJ1-5; a possible D gene is TRBD1 (5 bases). In germline, CDR1 is LNHNV, CDR2 YYDKDF (reference sequence). The V gene lost 0 bases and the J gene lost 1 base, with 13 bases spanning the gap. This CDR3 region has 17 residues. The CDR3 loop reads CATSRESAGQSNQPQHF. The CDR3 bases are TGTGCCACCAGCAGAGAGTCGGCAGGGCAAAGCAATCAGCCCCAGCATTTT.

V and J are TRBV23-1 and TRBJ1-5; the D is unclear. TRBV23-1 is identified as an open reading frame with a role that is uncertain. There are 16 residues in the CDR3. Deletions cut 0 bases from V and 9 bases from J, with 18 bases between. The CDR3 loop is CASSQSPRAREVPQHF. For the CDR3, the DNA is TGCGCCAGCAGTCAATCGCCTAGAGCTCGGGAGGTGCCCCAGCATTTT.

Only a few counts were recorded for this clone. The chain has TRBV12-3 or TRBV12-4 and TRBJ1-2, with D perhaps TRBD1 (6 bases). This CDR3 is 13 amino acids long. V shed 5 bases and J shed 7 bases, with 14 bases lying between them. The chain's CDR3 is CASSPNTGLGYTF. CDR3 DNA: TGTGCCAGCAGTCCCAATACAGGGCTTGGCTACACCTTC.

This chain links TRBV12-5 with TRBJ1-3, with D possibly TRBD1 on 6 matching bases. Germline assignment: CDR1 LGHNT and CDR2 FRNRAP. V was cut by 6 bases and J by 1 base, with 13 bases left in between. The CDR3 covers 15 residues. The chain's CDR3 is CASGARGTSGNTIYF. CDR3 in DNA: TGTGCTAGTGGAGCAAGGGGGACTTCTGGAAACACCATATATTTT.

The rearrangement uses TRBV7-9 and TRBJ2-2; D is uncertain. The V and J ends lost 5 bases and 8 bases respectively, with 6 bases between them. CDR3 size: 11 residues. Germline V gene sequence: CDR1 SEHNR, CDR2 FQNEAQ (reference sequence). The CDR3 sequence is CASSPGGELFF. The DNA of the CDR3 is TGTGCCAGCAGCCCCGGGGGGGAGCTGTTTTTT. The full variable domain, with the rest looked up from reference TRBV7-9 and TRBJ2-2, is DTGVSQNPRHKITKRGQNVTFRCDPISEHNRLYWYRQTLGQGPEFLTYFQNEAQLEKSRLLSDRFSAERPKGSFSTLEIQRTEQGDSAMYLCASSPGGELFFGEGSRLTVL.

The chain couples TRBV20-1 to TRBJ2-1; either TRBD1 or TRBD2 may supply D (5 bases each). V lost 1 base, J lost 8 bases, and 6 bases lay in between. This CDR3 has 11 residues. Germline CDR1 DFQATT, CDR2 SNEGSKA (reference sequence). The CDR3 DNA reads as TGCAGTGCTAGAGGGGACGATGAGCAGTTCTTC. This encodes CSARGDDEQFF.

The chain carries TRBV28 and TRBJ2-3; 7 bases are a match to TRBD1. V shed 5 bases, J shed 2 bases, and the junction held 7 bases outside the gene matches. The CDR3 spans 15 residues. CDR1 is MDHEN and CDR2 is SYDVKM in the germline V gene. CDR3 sequence reads: CASSPGTAPTDTQYF. Written as DNA, the CDR3 is TGTGCCAGCAGTCCGGGGACAGCCCCCACAGATACGCAGTATTTT.

This chain links TRBV5-1 with TRBJ1-5; TRBD1 is a possible D gene (5 bases). Germline lookup yields CDR1 SGHRS and CDR2 YFSETQ. V was trimmed by 4 bases and J by 1 base, leaving 6 bases between them. The CDR3 is 13 residues long. The CDR3 sequence is CASSTGSNQPQHF. Here the CDR3 DNA reads TGCGCCAGCAGCACAGGAAGCAATCAGCCCCAGCATTTT.

The rearrangement joins TRBV11-3 to TRBJ2-3; 9 bases fit TRBD1. Unmatched junction bases numbered 3, after V lost 5 bases and J lost 0 bases. The CDR3 runs 15 residues. Germline loops: CDR1 SGHNT, CDR2 YENEEA. The CDR3 reads CASSRTGDSTDTQYF. CDR3 coding DNA: TGTGCCAGCAGCCGGACAGGGGACAGCACAGATACGCAGTATTTT.